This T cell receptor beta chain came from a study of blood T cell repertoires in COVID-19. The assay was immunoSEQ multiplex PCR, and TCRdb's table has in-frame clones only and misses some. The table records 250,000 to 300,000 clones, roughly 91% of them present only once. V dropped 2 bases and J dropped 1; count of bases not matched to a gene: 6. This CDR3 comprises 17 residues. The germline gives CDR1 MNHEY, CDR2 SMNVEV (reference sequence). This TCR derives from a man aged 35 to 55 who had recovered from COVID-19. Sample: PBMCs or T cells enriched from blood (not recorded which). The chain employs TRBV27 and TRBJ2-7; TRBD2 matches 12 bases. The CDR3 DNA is TGTGCCAGCAGTTTACTAGCGGGAGGGCCGTTTTCCTACGAGCAGTACTTC. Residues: CASSLLAGGPFSYEQYF.